This T cell receptor beta chain was captured by sequencing in a study of OX40 agonist ivuxolimab in advanced cancers. Autoimmune disease history or systemic immunosuppression was exclusionary. This table comes from immunoSEQ multiplex PCR, and its TCRdb copy is limited to in-frame clones, with some not included. The top ten clones hold about 12% of a sample with some 17,000 clones, about four fifths of them seen once. Germline assignment: CDR1 SGHDT and CDR2 YYEEEE. The V end lost 3 bases, the J end lost 5 bases, and 7 bases lay between the germline ends. The CDR3 runs 12 residues. On this clone itself: Its antigen is unidentified.

Study-wide points: By week 6 at 0.1 to 3.0 mg/kg, blood CD4+ and CD8+ T cells had expanded clonally.

The chain uses TRBV5-6 and TRBJ2-3, with unresolved D. The TCR originated in an adult with an advanced solid tumor such as melanoma, head and neck, liver or kidney cancer. Sequencing used CD4+ or CD8+ T cells sorted from blood, obtained in a trial of the OX40 agonist ivuxolimab. In nucleotides, the CDR3 is TGTGCCAGCAGCTCTATCTTAGATACGCAGTATTTT. This gives the protein CASSSILDTQYF.